What follows are 8 T cell receptor beta chains derived from one specimen sequenced in a study of blood T cell repertoires in COVID-19. Clones were read by immunoSEQ multiplex PCR, and TCRdb kept only the in-frame ones, dropping some. The table lists 70,000 to 85,000 clones, about 88% of them singletons, with approximately 3% in the top ten. Material: peripheral blood. The receptor source for this set is a man between 70 and 80 years old with active or convalescent COVID-19.

This chain uses TRBV2 with TRBJ2-5, with 7 bases that match TRBD2. The trim removed 3 bases at V and 5 bases at J, leaving 6 bases unmatched. The CDR3 runs 14 residues. Per the germline V gene, CDR1 is SNHLY and CDR2 is FYNNEI. As DNA, the CDR3 is TGTGCCAGCAGTGATGGGGGGGAGTTGGAGACCCAGTACTTC. Translated, it gives CASSDGGELETQYF.

This chain uses TRBV28 with TRBJ1-5; D possibly corresponds to TRBD1 (5 bases). Trimming took off 5 bases at V and 2 bases at J, with 10 bases between the two ends. The CDR3 has 14 residues. The V gene's germline CDR1 is MDHEN and CDR2 SYDVKM. CDR3: CASSQGAGNQPQHF. CDR3 nucleotides: TGTGCCAGCAGTCAAGGGGCGGGCAATCAGCCCCAGCATTTT.

V is TRBV6-2 or TRBV6-3 and J is TRBJ2-7; no clear D gene. This CDR3 has 14 residues. V lost 0 bases and J lost 8, with 14 bases in between. Germline lookup yields CDR1 MNHEY and CDR2 SVGEGT. The CDR3 bases are TGTGCCAGCAGTTACTCGACGGAGCGACTTAAGCAGTACTTC. The encoded protein is CASSYSTERLKQYF.

This clone turned up a few times. The chain recombines TRBV11-2 with TRBJ2-2, with 8 bases fitting TRBD2. Losses at the gene ends were 6 bases for V and 6 bases for J; bases not matched to a gene: 9. Germline CDR1 SGHAT, CDR2 FQNNGV. The CDR3 runs 15 residues. CDR3 in DNA: TGTGCCAGCAGACTTCTAGCGGGTGTGGCCGGGGAGCTGTTTTTT. Its protein is CASRLLAGVAGELFF.

The count of this clone is one. The V call is TRBV5-6, the J call TRBJ2-1; TRBD2 is a possible D gene (5 bases). Germline CDR1 SGHDT, CDR2 YYEEEE. V was cut by 4 bases and J by 10 bases, with 9 bases left in between. CDR3 size: 11 residues. CDR3 region: CASSRTGEQFF. CDR3 DNA sequence: TGTGCCAGCAGCAGGACTGGAGAGCAGTTCTTC.

The rearrangement uses TRBV18 and TRBJ1-1; D not certain. The CDR3 length is 14 residues. Trimming cost V 0 bases and J 1 base, with 6 bases left between them. CDR1 and CDR2 (germline): KGHSH, LQKENI. The CDR3 bases are TGTGCCAGCTCACCACCGCGGGGGAACACTGAAGCTTTCTTT. This gives the protein CASSPPRGNTEAFF.

This clone was counted at least ten times. The rearrangement uses TRBV27 and TRBJ1-5, with D possibly TRBD1 on 5 matching bases. Germline V CDR1 and CDR2: MNHEY, SMNVEV (reference sequence). Deletions cut 6 bases from V and 3 bases from J, with 9 bases between. The CDR3 is 13 residues long. The CDR3 protein is CASSSGHNQPQHF. The CDR3 DNA reads as TGTGCCAGCAGCTCAGGGCACAATCAGCCCCAGCATTTT.

The genes are TRBV5-8 and TRBJ1-5, with 9 bases that match TRBD1. Germline V gene lookup returns CDR1 SGHTS and CDR2 YDEGEE. CDR3 size: 19 residues. V was pared by 0 bases and J by 1 base, with 11 bases of the junction left unmatched. The CDR3 bases are TGTGCCAGCAGCTTGGGGCACAGGGGGCAGGGTGCGAGCAATCAGCCCCAGCATTTT. Translating it yields CASSLGHRGQGASNQPQHF. Drawing the rest from reference TRBV5-8 and TRBJ1-5, the complete variable domain is EAGVTQSPTHLIKTRGQQATLRCSPISGHTSVYWYQQALGLGLQFLLWYDEGEERNRGNFPPRFSGRQFPNYSSELNVNALELEDSALYLCASSLGHRGQGASNQPQHFGDGTRLSIL.